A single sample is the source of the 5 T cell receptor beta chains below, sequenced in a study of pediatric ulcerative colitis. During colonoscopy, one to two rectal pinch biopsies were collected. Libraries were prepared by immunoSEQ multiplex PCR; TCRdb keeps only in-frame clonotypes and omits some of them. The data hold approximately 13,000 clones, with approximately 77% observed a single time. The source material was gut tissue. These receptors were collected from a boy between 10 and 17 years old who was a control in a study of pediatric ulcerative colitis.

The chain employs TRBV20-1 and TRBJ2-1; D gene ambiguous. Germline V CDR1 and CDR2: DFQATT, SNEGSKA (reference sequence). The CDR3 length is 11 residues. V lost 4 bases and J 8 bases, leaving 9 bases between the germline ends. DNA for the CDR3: TGCAGTGCTAAGATCTGGGATGAGCAGTTCTTC. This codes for CSAKIWDEQFF.

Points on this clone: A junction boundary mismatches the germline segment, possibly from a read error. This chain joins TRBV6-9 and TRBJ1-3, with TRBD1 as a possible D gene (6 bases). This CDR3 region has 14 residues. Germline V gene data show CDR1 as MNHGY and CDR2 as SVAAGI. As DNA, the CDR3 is TGTGCCAGCAAAACGACAGGATCTGAAAACACCATATATTTT. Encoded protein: CASKTTGSENTIYF.

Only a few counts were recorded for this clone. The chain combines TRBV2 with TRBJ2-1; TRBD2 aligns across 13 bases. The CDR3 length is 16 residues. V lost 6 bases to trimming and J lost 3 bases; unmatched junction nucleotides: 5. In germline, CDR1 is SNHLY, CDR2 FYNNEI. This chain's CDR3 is CASRRLAGGLYNEQFF. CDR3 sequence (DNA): TGTGCCAGCAGACGACTAGCGGGAGGCCTCTACAATGAGCAGTTCTTC.

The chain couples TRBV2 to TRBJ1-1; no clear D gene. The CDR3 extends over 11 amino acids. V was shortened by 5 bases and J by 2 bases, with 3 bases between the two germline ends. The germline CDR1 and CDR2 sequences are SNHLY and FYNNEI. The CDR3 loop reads CASSINTEAFF. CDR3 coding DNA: TGTGCCAGCAGTATAAACACTGAAGCTTTCTTT.

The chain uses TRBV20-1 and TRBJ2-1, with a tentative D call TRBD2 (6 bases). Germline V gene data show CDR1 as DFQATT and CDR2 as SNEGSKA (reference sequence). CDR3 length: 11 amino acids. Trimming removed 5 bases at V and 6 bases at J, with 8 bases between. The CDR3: CSAYSGNEQFF. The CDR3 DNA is TGCAGTGCTTATAGCGGCAATGAGCAGTTCTTC.